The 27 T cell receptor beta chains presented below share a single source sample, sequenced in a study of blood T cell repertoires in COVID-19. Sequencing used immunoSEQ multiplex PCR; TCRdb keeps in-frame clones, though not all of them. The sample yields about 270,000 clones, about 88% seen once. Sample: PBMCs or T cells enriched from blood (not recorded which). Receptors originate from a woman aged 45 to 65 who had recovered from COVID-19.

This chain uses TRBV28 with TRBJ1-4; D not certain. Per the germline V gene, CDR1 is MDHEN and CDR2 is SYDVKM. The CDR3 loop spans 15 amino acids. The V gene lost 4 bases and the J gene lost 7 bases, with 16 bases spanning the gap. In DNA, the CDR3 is TGTGCCAGCAGTTCACCGACGGGGTCTCCTGAAAAACTGTTTTTT. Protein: CASSSPTGSPEKLFF.

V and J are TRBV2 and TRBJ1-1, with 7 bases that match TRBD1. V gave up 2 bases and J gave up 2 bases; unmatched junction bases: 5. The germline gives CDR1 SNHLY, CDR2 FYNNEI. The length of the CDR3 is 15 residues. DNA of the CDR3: TGTGCCAGCAGTGAATTCGGGACAGCCAACACTGAAGCTTTCTTT. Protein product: CASSEFGTANTEAFF.

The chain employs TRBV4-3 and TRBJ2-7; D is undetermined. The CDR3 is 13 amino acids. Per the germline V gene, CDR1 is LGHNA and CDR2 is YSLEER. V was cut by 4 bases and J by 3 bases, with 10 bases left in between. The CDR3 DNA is TGCGCCAGCAGCCGTGGCCTGGTCTACGAGCAGTACTTC. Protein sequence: CASSRGLVYEQYF.

CDR3 residues: CASSIRPRQGYNEQFF. CDR3 nucleotide sequence: TGTGCCAGTAGTATCCGGCCCAGACAGGGTTACAATGAGCAGTTCTTC. The chain carries TRBV19 and TRBJ2-1; TRBD1 agrees at 7 bases. The CDR3 length is 16 residues. From germline, CDR1 is LNHDA and CDR2 SQIVND (reference sequence). V trimming: 3 bases; J trimming: 4 bases; junction bases outside the gene matches: 9.

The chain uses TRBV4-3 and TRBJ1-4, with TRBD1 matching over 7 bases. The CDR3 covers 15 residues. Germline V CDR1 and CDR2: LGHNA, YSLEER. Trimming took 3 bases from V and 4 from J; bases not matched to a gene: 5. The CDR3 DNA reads TGCGCCAGCAGCCACCGGGACAGAAATAATGAAAAACTGTTTTTT. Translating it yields CASSHRDRNNEKLFF.

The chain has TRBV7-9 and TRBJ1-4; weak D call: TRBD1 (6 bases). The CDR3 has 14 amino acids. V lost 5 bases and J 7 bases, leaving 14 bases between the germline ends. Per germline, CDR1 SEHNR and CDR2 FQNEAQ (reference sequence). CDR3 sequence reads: CASSPRQVGEKLFF. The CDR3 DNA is TGTGCCAGCAGCCCCCGACAGGTCGGTGAAAAACTGTTTTTT. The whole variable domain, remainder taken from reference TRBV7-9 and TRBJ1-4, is DTGVSQNPRHKITKRGQNVTFRCDPISEHNRLYWYRQTLGQGPEFLTYFQNEAQLEKSRLLSDRFSAERPKGSFSTLEIQRTEQGDSAMYLCASSPRQVGEKLFFGSGTQLSVL.

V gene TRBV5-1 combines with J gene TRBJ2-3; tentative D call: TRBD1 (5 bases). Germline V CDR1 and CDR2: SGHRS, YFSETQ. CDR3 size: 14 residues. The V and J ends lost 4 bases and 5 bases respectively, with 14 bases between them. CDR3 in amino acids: CASSPGHIQDTQYF. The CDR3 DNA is TGCGCCAGCAGCCCAGGGCATATTCAAGATACGCAGTATTTT.

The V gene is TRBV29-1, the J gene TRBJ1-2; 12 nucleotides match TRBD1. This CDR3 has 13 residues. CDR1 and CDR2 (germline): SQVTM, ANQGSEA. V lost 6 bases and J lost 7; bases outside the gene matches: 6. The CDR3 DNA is TGCAGCGTCGGGACAGGGGGCGGGAGTGGCTACACCTTC. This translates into CSVGTGGGSGYTF.

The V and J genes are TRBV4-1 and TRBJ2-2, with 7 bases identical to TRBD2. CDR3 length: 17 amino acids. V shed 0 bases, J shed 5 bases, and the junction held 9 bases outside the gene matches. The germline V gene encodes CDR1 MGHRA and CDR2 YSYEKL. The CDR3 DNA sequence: TGCGCCAGCAGCCAAGATTCTGGAGGGGAGGGGACCGGGGAGCTGTTTTTT. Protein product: CASSQDSGGEGTGELFF.

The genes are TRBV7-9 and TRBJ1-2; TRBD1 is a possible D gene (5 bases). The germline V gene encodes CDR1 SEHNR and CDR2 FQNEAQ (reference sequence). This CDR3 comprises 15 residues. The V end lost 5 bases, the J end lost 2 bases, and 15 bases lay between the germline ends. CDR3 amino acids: CASSPSPGENYGYTF. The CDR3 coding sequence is TGTGCCAGCAGCCCCTCCCCGGGGGAGAACTATGGCTACACCTTC.

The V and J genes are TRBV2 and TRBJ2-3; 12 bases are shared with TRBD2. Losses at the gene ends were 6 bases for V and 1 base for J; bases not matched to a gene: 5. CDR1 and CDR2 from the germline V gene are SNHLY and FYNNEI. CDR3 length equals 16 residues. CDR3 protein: CASRPTSGSRTDTQYF. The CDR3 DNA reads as TGTGCCAGCAGGCCGACTAGCGGGAGTCGCACAGATACGCAGTATTTT. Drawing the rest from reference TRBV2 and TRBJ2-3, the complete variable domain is EPEVTQTPSHQVTQMGQEVILRCVPISNHLYFYWYRQILGQKVEFLVSFYNNEISEKSEIFDDQFSVERPDGSNFTLKIRSTKLEDSAMYFCASRPTSGSRTDTQYFGPGTRLTVL.

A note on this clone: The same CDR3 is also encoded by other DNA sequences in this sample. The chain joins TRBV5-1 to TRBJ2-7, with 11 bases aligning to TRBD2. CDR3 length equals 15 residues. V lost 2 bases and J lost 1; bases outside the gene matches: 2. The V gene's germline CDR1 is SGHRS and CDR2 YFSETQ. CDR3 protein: CASSLGLAGSYEQYF. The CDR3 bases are TGCGCCAGCAGCTTAGGACTAGCGGGTTCCTACGAGCAGTACTTC. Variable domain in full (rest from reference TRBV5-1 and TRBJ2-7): KAGVTQTPRYLIKTRGQQVTLSCSPISGHRSVSWYQQTPGQGLQFLFEYFSETQRNKGNFPGRFSGRQFSNSRSEMNVSTLELGDSALYLCASSLGLAGSYEQYFGPGTRLTVT.

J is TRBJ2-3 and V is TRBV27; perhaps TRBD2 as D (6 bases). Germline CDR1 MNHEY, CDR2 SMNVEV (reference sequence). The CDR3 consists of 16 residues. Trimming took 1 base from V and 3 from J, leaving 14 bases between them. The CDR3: CASSLYLSGKTDTQYF. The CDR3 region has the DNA TGTGCCAGCAGTTTATACCTTAGCGGAAAGACAGATACGCAGTATTTT.

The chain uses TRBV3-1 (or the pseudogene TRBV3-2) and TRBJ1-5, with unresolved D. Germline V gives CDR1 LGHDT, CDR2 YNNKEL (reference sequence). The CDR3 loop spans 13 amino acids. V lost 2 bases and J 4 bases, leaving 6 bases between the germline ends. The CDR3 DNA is TGTGCCAGCAGCCAATTCCCGAATCAGCCCCAGCATTTT. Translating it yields CASSQFPNQPQHF.

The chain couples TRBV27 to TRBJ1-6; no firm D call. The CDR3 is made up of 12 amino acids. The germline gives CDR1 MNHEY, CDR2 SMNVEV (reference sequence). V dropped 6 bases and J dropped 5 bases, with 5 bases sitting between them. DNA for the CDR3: TGTGCCAGCAGCCAAAATAATTCACCCCTCCACTTT. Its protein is CASSQNNSPLHF.

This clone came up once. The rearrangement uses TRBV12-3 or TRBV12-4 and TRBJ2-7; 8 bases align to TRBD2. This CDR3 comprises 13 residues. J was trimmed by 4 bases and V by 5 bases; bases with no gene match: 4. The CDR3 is CASSQGGGYEQYF. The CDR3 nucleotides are TGTGCCAGCAGTCAAGGCGGGGGGTACGAGCAGTACTTC.

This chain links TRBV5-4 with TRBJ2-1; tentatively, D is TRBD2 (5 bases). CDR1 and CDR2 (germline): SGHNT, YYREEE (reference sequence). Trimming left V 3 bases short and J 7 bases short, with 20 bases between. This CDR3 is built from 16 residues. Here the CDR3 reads CASSSARRGPGNEQFF. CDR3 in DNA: TGTGCCAGCAGCTCAGCCCGCCGAGGGCCTGGTAATGAGCAGTTCTTC.

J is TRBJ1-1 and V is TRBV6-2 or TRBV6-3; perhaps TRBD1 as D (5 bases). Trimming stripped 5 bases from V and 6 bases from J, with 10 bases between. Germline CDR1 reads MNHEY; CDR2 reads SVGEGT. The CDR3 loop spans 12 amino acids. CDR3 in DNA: TGTGCCAGCAGTGCAGGGAGGGCTGAAGCTTTCTTT. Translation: CASSAGRAEAFF.

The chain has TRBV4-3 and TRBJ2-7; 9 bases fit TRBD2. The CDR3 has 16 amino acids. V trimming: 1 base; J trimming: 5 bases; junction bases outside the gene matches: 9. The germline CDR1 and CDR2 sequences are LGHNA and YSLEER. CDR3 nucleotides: TGCGCCAGCAGCCAAGGGGGCGCGGGAGGGCCTCACGAGCAGTACTTC. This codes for CASSQGGAGGPHEQYF.

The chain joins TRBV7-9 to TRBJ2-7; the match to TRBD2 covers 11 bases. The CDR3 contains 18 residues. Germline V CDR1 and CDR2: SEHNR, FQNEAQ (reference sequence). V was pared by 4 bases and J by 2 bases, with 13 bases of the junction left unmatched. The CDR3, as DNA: TGTGCCAGCAGCTCAGTGGGACTAGCGGTAGGGGGGCCCTACGAGCAGTACTTC. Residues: CASSSVGLAVGGPYEQYF. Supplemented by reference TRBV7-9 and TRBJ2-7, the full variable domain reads DTGVSQNPRHKITKRGQNVTFRCDPISEHNRLYWYRQTLGQGPEFLTYFQNEAQLEKSRLLSDRFSAERPKGSFSTLEIQRTEQGDSAMYLCASSSVGLAVGGPYEQYFGPGTRLTVT.

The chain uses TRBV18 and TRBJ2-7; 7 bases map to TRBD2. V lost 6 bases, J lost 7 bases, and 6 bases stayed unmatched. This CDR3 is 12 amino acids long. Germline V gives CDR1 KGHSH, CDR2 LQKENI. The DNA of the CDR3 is TGTGCCAGCTCCCCCGGGGGGAAGGAGCAGTACTTC. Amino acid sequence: CASSPGGKEQYF.

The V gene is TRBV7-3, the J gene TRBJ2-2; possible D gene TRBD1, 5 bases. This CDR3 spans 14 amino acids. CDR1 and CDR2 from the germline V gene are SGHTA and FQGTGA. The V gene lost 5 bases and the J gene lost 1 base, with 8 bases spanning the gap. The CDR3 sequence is CASSKTVNTGELFF. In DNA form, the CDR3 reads TGTGCCAGCAGCAAGACAGTGAACACCGGGGAGCTGTTTTTT.

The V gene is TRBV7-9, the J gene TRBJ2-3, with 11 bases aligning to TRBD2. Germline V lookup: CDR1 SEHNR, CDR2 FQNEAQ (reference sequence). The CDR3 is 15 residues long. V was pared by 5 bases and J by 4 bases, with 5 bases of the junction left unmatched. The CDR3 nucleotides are TGTGCCAGCAGCCTGGGGACTAGCGGACCAGATACGCAGTATTTT. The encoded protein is CASSLGTSGPDTQYF.

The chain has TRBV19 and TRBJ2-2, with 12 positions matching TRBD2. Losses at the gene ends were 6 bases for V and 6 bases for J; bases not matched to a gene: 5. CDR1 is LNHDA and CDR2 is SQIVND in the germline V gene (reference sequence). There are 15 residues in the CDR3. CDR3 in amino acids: CASRTRLAGAGELFF. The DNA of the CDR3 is TGTGCCAGTAGAACTAGACTAGCGGGAGCCGGGGAGCTGTTTTTT. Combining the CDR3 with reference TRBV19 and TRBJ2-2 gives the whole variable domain DGGITQSPKYLFRKEGQNVTLSCEQNLNHDAMYWYRQDPGQGLRLIYYSQIVNDFQKGDIAEGYSVSREKKESFPLTVTSAQKNPTAFYLCASRTRLAGAGELFFGEGSRLTVL.

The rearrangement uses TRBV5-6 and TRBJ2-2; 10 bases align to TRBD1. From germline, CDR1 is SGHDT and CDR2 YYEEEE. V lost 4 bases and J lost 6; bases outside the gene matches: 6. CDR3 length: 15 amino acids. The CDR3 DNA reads TGTGCCAGCAGCCGGGACAGGGGAGTAGCCGGGGAGCTGTTTTTT. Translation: CASSRDRGVAGELFF. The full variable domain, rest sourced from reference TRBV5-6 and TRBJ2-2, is DAGVTQSPTHLIKTRGQQVTLRCSPKSGHDTVSWYQQALGQGPQFIFQYYEEEERQRGNFPDRFSGHQFPNYSSELNVNALLLGDSALYLCASSRDRGVAGELFFGEGSRLTVL.

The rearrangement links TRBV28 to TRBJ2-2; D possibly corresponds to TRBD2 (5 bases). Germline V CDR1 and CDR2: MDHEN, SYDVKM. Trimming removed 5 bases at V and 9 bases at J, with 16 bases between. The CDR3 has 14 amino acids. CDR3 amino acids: CASSTRTLTRELFF. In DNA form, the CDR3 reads TGTGCCAGCAGTACGAGGACTTTGACCCGGGAGCTGTTTTTT.

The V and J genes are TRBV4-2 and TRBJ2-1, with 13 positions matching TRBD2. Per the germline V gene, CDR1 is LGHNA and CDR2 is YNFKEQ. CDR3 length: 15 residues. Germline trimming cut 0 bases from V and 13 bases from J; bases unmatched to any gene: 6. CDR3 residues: CASSQDSGLAGEQFF. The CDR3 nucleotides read TGTGCCAGCAGCCAAGATAGTGGACTAGCGGGAGAACAGTTCTTC.